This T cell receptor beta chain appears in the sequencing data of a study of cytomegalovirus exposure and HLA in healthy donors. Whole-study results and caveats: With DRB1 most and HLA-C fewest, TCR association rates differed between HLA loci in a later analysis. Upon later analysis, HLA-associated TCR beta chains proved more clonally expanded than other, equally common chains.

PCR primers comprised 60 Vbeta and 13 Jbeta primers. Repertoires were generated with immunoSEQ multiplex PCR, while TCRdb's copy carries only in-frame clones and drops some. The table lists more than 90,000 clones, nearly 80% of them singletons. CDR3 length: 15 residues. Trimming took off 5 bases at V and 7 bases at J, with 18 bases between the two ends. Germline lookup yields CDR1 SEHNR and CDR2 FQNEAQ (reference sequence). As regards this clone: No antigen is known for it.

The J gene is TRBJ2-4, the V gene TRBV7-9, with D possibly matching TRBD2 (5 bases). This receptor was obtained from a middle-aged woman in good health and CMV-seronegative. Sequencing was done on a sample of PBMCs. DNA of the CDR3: TGTGCCAGCAGCCTTGTACCGGGCCCGGGGAACATTCAGTACTTC. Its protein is CASSLVPGPGNIQYF.